Listed below are T cell receptor beta chains from one sample, sequenced in a study of shared clonotypes between healthy human individuals. Repertoires were generated with immunoSEQ multiplex PCR, while TCRdb's copy carries only in-frame clones and drops some. The table lists approximately 2.3 million clones, just over 90% of them singletons. Material for sequencing was naive CD4+ T cells from PBMCs. All receptors derive from a young man in good health. Some clones in this sample may be carry-over from other donors' samples. Both conserved end residues are part of each CDR3. The D gene is left open where the match is weak. Not every row has a clone size; where given, it reads once, few, many or a size class.

.,.,TRBJ1-2,TRBV5-1,15,CASSLDRVDNYGYTF,TGCGCCAGCAGCTTGGATAGGGTGGATAACTATGGCTACACCTTC
.,.,TRBJ2-5,TRBV2,16,CASSPRGRRTQETQYF,TGTGCCAGCAGCCCTAGGGGACGGAGGACGCAAGAGACCCAGTACTTC
TRBD2,.,TRBJ2-7,TRBV28,13,CASSFLAGEEQYF,TGTGCCAGCAGTTTTTTGGCGGGGGAGGAGCAGTACTTC
.,.,TRBJ2-5,TRBV11-2,14,CASSFGRSGQTQYF,TGTGCCAGCAGCTTTGGACGGTCCGGGCAGACCCAGTACTTC
.,.,TRBJ1-2,TRBV19,15,CASSIVRGFDYGYTF,TGTGCCAGTAGTATAGTTCGGGGCTTCGACTATGGCTACACCTTC
.,.,TRBJ2-3,TRBV6-5,11,CASSREDTQYF,TGTGCCAGCAGCCGGGAAGATACGCAGTATTTT
.,.,TRBJ1-1,TRBV29-1,11,CSVINTGEAFF,TGCAGCGTAATCAATACCGGTGAAGCTTTCTTT
.,.,TRBJ2-7,TRBV6-6,15,CASSYSIAATYEQYF,TGTGCCAGCAGTTACAGTATAGCAGCGACCTACGAGCAGTACTTC
.,.,TRBJ2-3,TRBV5-1,16,CASSHYAGRGTDTQYF,TGCGCCAGCAGTCATTACGCGGGCCGGGGCACAGATACGCAGTATTTT
TRBD1,.,TRBJ2-5,TRBV28,15,CASSPGTGVWETQYF,TGTGCCAGCAGTCCAGGGACAGGGGTTTGGGAGACCCAGTACTTC
.,.,TRBJ1-2,TRBV5-6,11,CASSFRAGYTF,TGTGCCAGCAGCTTTAGAGCTGGCTACACCTTC
TRBD2,.,TRBJ2-1,TRBV5-1,18,CASSLSLAGGSSYNEQFF,TGCGCCAGCAGCTTATCACTAGCGGGAGGTAGCTCCTACAATGAGCAGTTCTTC
.,.,TRBJ2-7,TRBV19,15,CASSILASPSYEQYF,TGTGCCAGTAGTATACTAGCCTCACCCTCCTACGAGCAGTACTTC
.,.,TRBJ2-1,TRBV9,16,CASSVAPQGEINEQFF,TGTGCCAGCAGCGTAGCTCCCCAGGGAGAGATCAATGAGCAGTTCTTC
TRBD1,.,TRBJ1-3,TRBV9,16,CASSVSGTVSGNTIYF,TGTGCCAGCAGCGTATCCGGGACAGTATCTGGAAACACCATATATTTT
TRBD2,.,TRBJ2-1,TRBV7-9,16,CASSLAGGRAYNEQFF,TGTGCCAGCAGCTTAGCGGGCGGGAGGGCTTACAATGAGCAGTTCTTC
.,.,TRBJ1-1,TRBV7-2,15,CASSSGTTRGSEAFF,TGTGCCAGCAGCTCAGGGACAACGAGGGGGTCTGAAGCTTTCTTT
.,.,TRBJ2-1,TRBV7-9,16,CASSLGWQGGFHEQFF,TGTGCCAGCAGCTTAGGTTGGCAGGGTGGCTTCCATGAGCAGTTCTTC
TRBD2,.,TRBJ2-1,TRBV2,15,CARAGEDNSYNEQFF,TGTGCCAGAGCGGGGGAGGACAACTCCTACAATGAGCAGTTCTTC
TRBD2,.,TRBJ2-5,TRBV30,17,CAWMGLAGDPIEETQYF,TGTGCCTGGATGGGTCTAGCGGGAGACCCGATTGAGGAGACCCAGTACTTC
TRBD2,.,TRBJ2-1,TRBV7-2,16,CATALSGTGTYNEQFF,TGTGCCACCGCTCTTAGCGGGACGGGGACCTACAATGAGCAGTTCTTC
TRBD1,.,TRBJ2-5,TRBV2,12,CASMDRGRTQYF,TGTGCCAGCATGGACAGGGGGCGAACCCAGTACTTC
.,once,TRBJ2-7,TRBV6-4,15,CASSDPRERSHEQYF,TGTGCCAGCAGTGACCCCAGGGAACGAAGCCACGAGCAGTACTTC
TRBD2,.,TRBJ2-7,TRBV11-2,16,CASSLRLSGGAYEQYF,TGTGCCAGCAGCTTAAGACTATCCGGGGGGGCCTACGAGCAGTACTTC
TRBD1,.,TRBJ1-5,TRBV28,16,CASIQGGQGVYQPQHF,TGTGCCAGCATTCAAGGGGGACAGGGGGTTTATCAGCCCCAGCATTTT
TRBD1,.,TRBJ1-5,TRBV29-1,15,CSVGYGTGLDQPQHF,TGCAGCGTTGGCTACGGGACAGGGCTTGATCAGCCCCAGCATTTT
.,.,TRBJ1-2,TRBV6-1,13,CASRAGSNYGYTF,TGTGCCAGCAGGGCAGGATCTAACTATGGCTACACCTTC
TRBD2,.,TRBJ2-5,TRBV27,16,CASSPILAGVWETQYF,TGTGCCAGCAGTCCTATACTAGCGGGAGTCTGGGAGACCCAGTACTTC
.,.,TRBJ2-2,TRBV5-6,15,CASSSSSWVVGELFF,TGTGCCAGCAGCTCATCCAGTTGGGTGGTCGGGGAGCTGTTTTTT
TRBD2,.,TRBJ2-2,TRBV5-1,16,CASSNGLAFNTGELFF,TGCGCCAGCAGCAACGGACTAGCGTTTAACACCGGGGAGCTGTTTTTT
.,.,TRBJ1-1,TRBV6-6,13,CASSNIKDSKAFF,TGTGCCAGCAGCAACATTAAGGACAGCAAAGCTTTCTTT
.,.,TRBJ2-5,TRBV11-1,14,CASSLMFGEETQYF,TGTGCCAGCAGCTTAATGTTTGGGGAGGAGACCCAGTACTTC
TRBD2,.,TRBJ2-1,TRBV7-9,15,CASSDLAGGPHEQFF,TGTGCCAGCAGCGATCTAGCGGGAGGGCCTCATGAGCAGTTCTTC
.,.,TRBJ1-2,TRBV5-4,15,CASSLGREQGTGYTF,TGTGCCAGCAGCTTGGGCCGGGAGCAGGGTACTGGCTACACCTTC
.,few,TRBJ1-1,TRBV2,12,CASRRLLRDAFF,TGTGCCAGCCGCAGGCTATTAAGGGATGCTTTCTTT
TRBD1,.,TRBJ2-1,TRBV28,15,CASSPPGGTYNEQFF,TGTGCCAGCAGCCCCCCAGGGGGCACCTACAATGAGCAGTTCTTC
.,.,TRBJ1-5,TRBV19,14,CASSIITGGQPQHF,TGTGCCAGTAGTATCATCACAGGCGGACAGCCCCAGCATTTT
TRBD2,.,TRBJ2-7,TRBV19,16,CASSITIAGLAYEQYF,TGTGCCAGTAGTATTACCATAGCGGGTCTTGCCTACGAGCAGTACTTC
.,.,TRBJ1-2,TRBV7-2,14,CASSHGSGAYGYTF,TGTGCCAGCAGCCACGGGTCGGGGGCCTATGGCTACACCTTC
.,.,TRBJ2-7,TRBV6-1,14,CASSESGGPYEQYF,TGTGCCAGCAGTGAATCGGGGGGCCCCTACGAGCAGTACTTC
.,.,TRBJ1-1,TRBV7-6,17,CASSRPQGPLGNTEAFF,TGTGCCAGCAGCAGACCCCAGGGACCGTTAGGGAACACTGAAGCTTTCTTT
TRBD1,.,TRBJ1-4,TRBV28,15,CASSFLTGGNEKLFF,TGTGCCAGCAGTTTCCTCACAGGGGGAAATGAAAAACTGTTTTTT
.,.,TRBJ1-3,TRBV21-1,13,CASSRAAGNTIYF,TGTGCCAGCAGCAGGGCGGCTGGAAACACCATATATTTT
.,.,TRBJ1-2,TRBV5-5,12,CASSKSHDGYTF,TGTGCCAGCAGCAAATCTCACGATGGCTACACCTTC
.,.,TRBJ1-1,TRBV7-8,12,CASSPLQAGAFF,TGTGCCAGCAGCCCCCTTCAGGCGGGAGCTTTCTTT
.,once,TRBJ2-7,TRBV5-6,14,CASSGGRTIYEQYF,TGTGCCAGCAGCGGGGGGCGGACGATCTACGAGCAGTACTTC
.,.,TRBJ1-1,TRBV11-1,13,CASSLDLSTEAFF,TGTGCCAGCAGCTTAGACTTAAGCACTGAAGCTTTCTTT